The 25 T cell receptor beta chains presented below share a single source sample, sequenced in a study of T cells after yellow fever vaccination. MiXCR, run by TCRdb on the 5' RACE reads, gives a single entry per CDR3 protein. Altogether 70,000 or so distinct CDR3 sequences are present, around 5% being singletons, with the ten largest covering roughly 2.2%. The input for sequencing was CD4+ T cells sorted from PBMCs, taken less than 16 days after the first yellow fever vaccination. All receptors come from a man between 18 and 35 years old who received the YFV17D yellow fever vaccine.

This clonotype was detected many times. The chain combines TRBV18 with TRBJ1-6; 7 nucleotides line up with TRBD1. V was clipped by 4 bases and J by 7 bases; unmatched bases: 10. Germline V lookup: CDR1 KGHSH, CDR2 LQKENI. CDR3 length equals 16 residues. CDR3 residues: CASSRRGGQLNSPLHF. CDR3 bases: TGTGCCAGCTCACGGCGAGGGGGACAGTTAAATTCACCCCTCCACTTT.

In regard to this clonotype: A much more abundant neighbour one base away suggests this may be a read error. The V call is TRBV24-1, the J call TRBJ2-3; D is unclear. This CDR3 has 14 residues. From germline, CDR1 is KGHDR and CDR2 SFDVKD. CDR3 loop: CAASDQDATDTQYF. The CDR3 DNA reads as TGTGCCGCCAGTGACCAGGACGCCACAGATACGCAGTATTTT.

This clonotype was seen more than once but under ten times. The chain uses TRBV6-2 or TRBV6-3 and TRBJ2-7; D remains unclear. Per the germline V gene, CDR1 is MNHEY and CDR2 is SVGEGT. The length of the CDR3 is 11 residues. V lost 3 bases and J lost 5, with 5 bases in between. The CDR3 protein is CASSYQDEQYF. Written as DNA, the CDR3 is TGTGCCAGCAGTTATCAGGACGAGCAGTACTTC.

This clonotype was seen at least ten times. The J gene is TRBJ2-5, the V gene TRBV4-3; 10 bases agree with TRBD2. The CDR3 is 16 residues long. With V trimmed by 4 bases and J by 5 bases, 10 bases remained unmatched. Germline CDR1 and CDR2: LGHNA and YSLEER. CDR3: CASSLKGVAGGETQYF. The DNA of the CDR3 is TGCGCCAGCAGCCTTAAGGGTGTAGCGGGGGGTGAGACCCAGTACTTC.

This clonotype has a count of ten or more. V and J are TRBV7-2 and TRBJ2-7; maybe TRBD2 (7 bases). The CDR3 is 16 amino acids. Germline V gene lookup returns CDR1 SGHTA and CDR2 FQGNSA. V was cut by 6 bases and J by 4 bases, with 22 bases left in between. The CDR3 is CASSLLGGPRVYEQYF. The CDR3 bases are TGTGCCAGCAGTCTTCTCGGGGGGCCGCGAGTTTACGAGCAGTACTTC.

This clonotype was seen repeatedly, ten times or more. The V gene is TRBV5-1, the J gene TRBJ2-1; TRBD2 matches at 7 bases. The CDR3 covers 16 residues. CDR1 and CDR2 from the germline V gene are SGHRS and YFSETQ. Germline trimming cut 1 base from V and 2 bases from J; bases unmatched to any gene: 6. In nucleotides, the CDR3 is TGCGCCAGCAGCTTGAGTATTGGGGGGGCCTACAATGAGCAGTTCTTC. It is translated as CASSLSIGGAYNEQFF. The whole variable domain, filled in from reference TRBV5-1 and TRBJ2-1, reads KAGVTQTPRYLIKTRGQQVTLSCSPISGHRSVSWYQQTPGQGLQFLFEYFSETQRNKGNFPGRFSGRQFSNSRSEMNVSTLELGDSALYLCASSLSIGGAYNEQFFGPGTRLTVL.

This clonotype was counted many times. The chain recombines TRBV13 with TRBJ1-2; 9 nucleotides line up with TRBD1. This CDR3 is 16 amino acids long. Germline V CDR1 and CDR2: PRHDT, FYEKMQ (reference sequence). J was trimmed by 4 bases and V by 2 bases; bases with no gene match: 8. The CDR3: CASSLREQGAIYGYTF. The DNA of the CDR3 is TGTGCCAGCAGCTTAAGGGAACAGGGGGCGATCTATGGCTACACCTTC.

At least ten counts were recorded for this clonotype. CDR3 residues: CASRPPGTGASGEQFF. The CDR3 region has the DNA TGCGCCAGCAGACCCCCCGGGACAGGGGCCTCGGGTGAGCAGTTCTTC. This chain joins TRBV5-1 and TRBJ2-1; 10 positions agree with TRBD1. With V trimmed by 5 bases and J by 9 bases, 14 bases remained unmatched. CDR3 length equals 16 residues. Per germline, CDR1 SGHRS and CDR2 YFSETQ.

This clonotype was counted ten times or more. The chain has TRBV12-3 or TRBV12-4 and TRBJ1-1; TRBD1 is a possible D gene (5 bases). V was clipped by 5 bases and J by 4 bases, with 11 bases between them. The CDR3 length is 13 residues. Here the CDR3 reads CASSLRDGTEAFF. CDR3 DNA sequence: TGTGCCAGCAGTCTCAGGGACGGCACTGAAGCTTTCTTT.

In its sample, this clonotype was seen many times. V gene TRBV20-1 combines with J gene TRBJ2-3; D uncertain. The CDR3 runs 12 residues. Trimming removed 5 bases at V and 2 bases at J, with 8 bases between. Germline CDR1 DFQATT, CDR2 SNEGSKA (reference sequence). In DNA form, the CDR3 reads TGCAGTGCTGGGGAATACACAGATACGCAGTATTTT. It is translated as CSAGEYTDTQYF.

This clonotype was counted ten times or more. This chain links TRBV12-3 or TRBV12-4 with TRBJ1-2, with D perhaps TRBD1 (5 bases). V lost 4 bases to trimming and J lost 7 bases, with 10 bases between them. This CDR3 region has 12 residues. Here the CDR3 reads CASSSEGSGYTF. Written as DNA, the CDR3 is TGTGCCAGCAGTTCCGAGGGGTCTGGCTACACCTTC.

This clonotype appeared many times. The J gene is TRBJ2-5, the V gene TRBV5-5, with D hard to call. This CDR3 region has 12 residues. V was trimmed by 4 bases and J by 1 base, leaving 5 bases between them. The germline CDR1 and CDR2 sequences are SGHKS and YYEKEE (reference sequence). The CDR3 is CASSPPQETQYF. DNA of the CDR3: TGTGCCAGCAGCCCCCCCCAAGAGACCCAGTACTTC.

In this sample, this clonotype turned up many times. This chain uses TRBV20-1 with TRBJ2-2; perhaps D is TRBD1 or TRBD2 (5 bases each). The V and J ends lost 2 bases and 5 bases respectively, with 9 bases between them. In germline, CDR1 is DFQATT, CDR2 SNEGSKA (reference sequence). The CDR3 has 13 amino acids. CDR3 sequence reads: CSARRDPTGELFF. For the CDR3, the DNA is TGCAGTGCTAGACGGGACCCTACCGGGGAGCTGTTTTTT.

This clonotype was counted many times. V usage is TRBV12-3 or TRBV12-4 and J usage is TRBJ2-7; 10 nucleotides match TRBD1. The J segment lost 4 bases and the V segment lost 6 bases, leaving 9 bases of the junction unmatched. The CDR3 covers 15 residues. The DNA for the CDR3 is TGTGCCAGCAGAACCGGGACAGGGGAAGTATACGAGCAGTACTTC. Amino acids: CASRTGTGEVYEQYF.

Many counts were recorded for this clonotype. The chain has TRBV29-1 and TRBJ1-1; D is possibly TRBD1 (5 bases). The CDR3 is made up of 13 amino acids. V gave up 3 bases and J gave up 0 bases, with 8 bases separating them. Germline assignment: CDR1 SQVTM and CDR2 ANQGSEA. The CDR3 loop reads CSVDRAMNTEAFF. The CDR3 region has the DNA TGCAGCGTTGACAGGGCCATGAACACTGAAGCTTTCTTT. The whole variable domain, remainder taken from reference TRBV29-1 and TRBJ1-1, is SAVISQKPSRDICQRGTSLTIQCQVDSQVTMMFWYRQQPGQSLTLIATANQGSEATYESGFVIDKFPISRPNLTFSTLTVSNMSPEDSSIYLCSVDRAMNTEAFFGQGTRLTVV.

This clonotype was detected a few times. This chain links TRBV7-2 with TRBJ2-6, with TRBD2 matching 8 bases. CDR1 SGHTA and CDR2 FQGNSA come from the germline V gene. The CDR3 totals 16 residues. V trimming: 5 bases; J trimming: 4 bases; junction bases outside the gene matches: 7. CDR3 sequence (DNA): TGTGCCAGCAGCCCCGGGGGGGCGGGAGGGGCCAACGTCCTGACTTTC. This sequence encodes CASSPGGAGGANVLTF. The entire variable domain, with the rest obtained from reference TRBV7-2 and TRBJ2-6, is as follows: GAGVSQSPSNKVTEKGKDVELRCDPISGHTALYWYRQSLGQGLEFLIYFQGNSAPDKSGLPSDRFSAERTGGSVSTLTIQRTQQEDSAVYLCASSPGGAGGANVLTFGAGSRLTVL.

At least ten counts were recorded for this clonotype. The gene calls are TRBV7-2 and TRBJ1-1; no clear D. Germline-derived CDR1 and CDR2 are SGHTA and FQGNSA. CDR3 length: 13 residues. V gave up 4 bases and J gave up 4 bases, with 10 bases separating them. DNA of the CDR3: TGTGCCAGCAGCTCTACGGGTTTCACTGAAGCTTTCTTT. Translated, it gives CASSSTGFTEAFF.

This clonotype was recorded once. With a much larger clone just one base away, this may be a read error. The rearrangement joins TRBV29-1 to TRBJ1-2; TRBD1 matches at 8 bases. This CDR3 is built from 12 residues. Germline-derived CDR1 and CDR2 are SQVTM and ANQGSEA. Unmatched junction bases numbered 0, after V lost 3 bases and J lost 3 bases. The CDR3 loop is CSVEGQDYGYTF. The CDR3 coding sequence is TGCAGCGTTGAGGGACAGGACTATGGCTACACCTTC.

The rearrangement joins TRBV9 to TRBJ2-5, with 7 bases matching TRBD2. This CDR3 is 13 amino acids long. Germline V gives CDR1 SGDLS, CDR2 YYNGEE. Trimming removed 0 bases from V and 7 bases from J; junction bases left unmatched: 3. The CDR3 here is CASSVGDYTTQYF. The CDR3 DNA follows: TGTGCCAGCAGCGTAGGGGACTACACGACCCAGTACTTC.

At least ten counts were recorded for this clonotype. The chain joins TRBV4-1 to TRBJ2-5; D is perhaps TRBD1 (5 bases). Germline V CDR1 and CDR2: MGHRA, YSYEKL. Trimming pared 3 bases from V and 5 bases from J, leaving 10 bases between. This CDR3 has 13 residues. DNA for the CDR3: TGCGCCAGCAGCCAGGGGCTTGTGGAGACCCAGTACTTC. This codes for CASSQGLVETQYF.

This clonotype was picked up many times. The V call is TRBV5-1, the J call TRBJ1-1; 11 bases are a match to TRBD1. The CDR3 sequence is 15 residues long. Germline V gene lookup returns CDR1 SGHRS and CDR2 YFSETQ. Losses at the gene ends were 1 base for V and 7 bases for J; bases not matched to a gene: 6. CDR3 nucleotides: TGCGCCAGCAGCTTGCTAGGGGGACAGGGGGTTGAAGCTTTCTTT. Amino acids: CASSLLGGQGVEAFF.

This clonotype was seen at least ten times. The gene calls are TRBV20-1 and TRBJ2-1; 8 bases map to TRBD2. CDR1 and CDR2 from the germline V gene are DFQATT and SNEGSKA (reference sequence). The CDR3 is made up of 18 amino acids. V was pared by 4 bases and J by 0 bases, with 14 bases of the junction left unmatched. The CDR3 sequence: CSATGRASGPGSYNEQFF. CDR3 DNA sequence: TGCAGTGCTACCGGGAGGGCTAGCGGGCCCGGCTCCTACAATGAGCAGTTCTTC.

This clonotype was counted between two and nine times. DNA of the CDR3: TGTGCCAGCAGCTTGCTTCGGGCTAACTATGGCTACACCTTC. Encoded protein: CASSLLRANYGYTF. This rearrangement joins TRBV5-4 to TRBJ1-2; D unclear. The CDR3 runs to 14 residues. Per germline, CDR1 SGHNT and CDR2 YYREEE (reference sequence). Trimming shortened V by 1 base and J by 0 bases, and 7 bases separated the two germline ends.

This clonotype was detected many times. The chain is built from TRBV15 and TRBJ2-5; 12 nucleotides align to TRBD2. The V and J ends lost 3 bases and 0 bases, in that order; junction bases with no gene match: 5. The germline V gene encodes CDR1 LNHNV and CDR2 YYDKDF (reference sequence). There are 17 residues in the CDR3. CDR3 DNA sequence: TGTGCCACCAGCAGGGGACTAGCGGGTGCGTACCAAGAGACCCAGTACTTC. It codes for CATSRGLAGAYQETQYF.

At least ten counts were recorded for this clonotype. The J gene is TRBJ1-1, the V gene TRBV7-9; possibly TRBD1 for D (5 bases). V lost 5 bases to trimming and J lost 10 bases, with 11 bases between them. CDR3 size: 11 residues. The germline V gene has CDR1 SEHNR and CDR2 FQNEAQ (reference sequence). CDR3 in DNA: TGTGCCAGCAGCCGAGAGGGGTCAGCTTTCTTT. It specifies CASSREGSAFF.